These 25 T cell receptor beta chains share one sample of origin, sequenced in a study of a mutant IDH1 vaccine in newly diagnosed glioma. Produced via immunoSEQ multiplex PCR; TCRdb's table is partial and in-frame only. Among roughly 50,000 clones, roughly 84% were seen once, and the ten largest hold around 4.1%. Time point given: week 35, safety follow-up. Vaccination comprised doses that each held 300 ug of mutant IDH1 20-mer peptide, plus topical imiquimod. The antigens for these receptors are not known. The sample in question was PBMCs, obtained from a glioma patient whose treatment included an IDH1 peptide vaccine. These receptors were collected from a woman younger than 30 with glioma.

The V call is TRBV11-3, the J call TRBJ1-6; maybe TRBD1 (5 bases). Trimming took off 0 bases at V and 6 bases at J, with 12 bases between the two ends. CDR1 SGHNT and CDR2 YENEEA come from the germline V gene. This CDR3 has 16 residues. The CDR3 DNA follows: TGTGCCAGCAGCTTAGAGGGGCCGGATCCTAATTCACCCCTCCACTTT. It specifies CASSLEGPDPNSPLHF.

V gene TRBV9 combines with J gene TRBJ2-3, with 9 bases identical to TRBD2. The CDR3 consists of 15 residues. Germline CDR1 reads SGDLS; CDR2 reads YYNGEE. After removal of 5 bases from V and 3 bases from J, the junction contained 7 bases not matched to a gene. The CDR3 region has the DNA TGTGCCAGCAGTATGACTAGCGGCAAAACAGATACGCAGTATTTT. It specifies CASSMTSGKTDTQYF.

The chain has TRBV7-2 and TRBJ2-5; weak D call: TRBD2 (6 bases). Trimming stripped 5 bases from V and 5 bases from J, with 18 bases between. The CDR3 length is 15 residues. Germline CDR1 and CDR2: SGHTA and FQGNSA. The CDR3 here is CASSGRGRAGETQYF. For the CDR3, the DNA is TGTGCCAGCAGCGGCCGGGGCAGGGCGGGGGAGACCCAGTACTTC.

The rearrangement links TRBV27 to TRBJ1-1; D not certain. Trimming left V 9 bases short and J 8 bases short, with 13 bases between. The CDR3 runs 11 residues. Looked up from germline, CDR1 is MNHEY and CDR2 is SMNVEV (reference sequence). CDR3: CASLNSREAFF. The CDR3 DNA reads as TGTGCCAGTCTTAATTCCCGGGAAGCTTTCTTT.

This clone has a handful of counts. V usage is TRBV19 and J usage is TRBJ1-5, with TRBD1 identical over 9 bases. The germline CDR1 and CDR2 sequences are LNHDA and SQIVND (reference sequence). After removal of 1 base from V and 2 bases from J, the junction contained 0 bases not matched to a gene. The CDR3 extends over 15 amino acids. In DNA form, the CDR3 reads TGTGCCAGTAGTATAGGGACAGGGGGCAATCAGCCCCAGCATTTT. Translation: CASSIGTGGNQPQHF.

This clone was seen only a few times. The chain carries TRBV18 and TRBJ1-5; no definite D call. V was cut by 0 bases and J by 4 bases, with 4 bases left in between. The CDR3 covers 13 residues. Per the germline V gene, CDR1 is KGHSH and CDR2 is LQKENI. The CDR3 DNA reads TGTGCCAGCTCACCACCGTCAAATCAGCCCCAGCATTTT. Amino acid sequence: CASSPPSNQPQHF. The full variable domain, its missing parts supplied by reference TRBV18 and TRBJ1-5, is NAGVMQNPRHLVRRRGQEARLRCSPMKGHSHVYWYRQLPEEGLKFMVYLQKENIIDESGMPKERFSAEFPKEGPSILRIQQVVRGDSAAYFCASSPPSNQPQHFGDGTRLSIL.

This chain links TRBV9 with TRBJ1-2; D perhaps matches TRBD1 (5 bases). The V end was cut by 3 bases, the J end by 5 bases, with 17 bases between. The length of the CDR3 is 15 residues. Germline loops: CDR1 SGDLS, CDR2 YYNGEE. The CDR3 bases are TGTGCCAGCAGCGGCCCACAGGTGCCGTCGTATGGCTACACCTTC. This codes for CASSGPQVPSYGYTF.

This clone was found once. CDR3 sequence (DNA): TGTGCCAGCAGCTCCGGGGCCGGCTCAGAGCAGTTCTTC. Translated: CASSSGAGSEQFF. The chain has TRBV7-6 and TRBJ2-1; possibly TRBD1 or TRBD2 for D (5 bases each). V gave up 4 bases and J gave up 10 bases, with 14 bases separating them. In germline, CDR1 is SGHVS, CDR2 FNYEAQ. The CDR3 loop spans 13 amino acids.

This clone is a singleton in its sample. The CDR3 DNA reads as TGTGCCAGCAGTTTTTCGACAGGGGGCGTTGGTTCTGGCTACACCTTC. Translating gives CASSFSTGGVGSGYTF. This rearrangement joins TRBV27 to TRBJ1-2, with 10 bases matching TRBD1. The J segment lost 7 bases and the V segment lost 3 bases, leaving 11 bases of the junction unmatched. Germline CDR1 MNHEY, CDR2 SMNVEV (reference sequence). CDR3 length: 16 amino acids.

Worth noting for this clone: Other DNA sequences in the sample encode the same CDR3. The chain uses TRBV19 and TRBJ2-1; D call uncertain. CDR1 is LNHDA and CDR2 is SQIVND in the germline V gene (reference sequence). CDR3 length: 13 amino acids. Deletions cut 4 bases from V and 3 bases from J, with 7 bases between. The CDR3: CASSTHSYNEQFF. DNA of the CDR3: TGTGCCAGTAGTACCCATAGCTACAATGAGCAGTTCTTC.

The chain combines TRBV9 with TRBJ2-5; perhaps TRBD1 as D (6 bases). Trimming shortened V by 2 bases and J by 4 bases, and 15 bases separated the two germline ends. CDR1 is SGDLS and CDR2 is YYNGEE in the germline V gene. The CDR3 sequence is 15 residues long. The CDR3 sequence is CASSVGQGLIETQYF. DNA of the CDR3: TGTGCCAGCAGCGTCGGTCAGGGGCTTATAGAGACCCAGTACTTC.

This clone was recorded a few times. This chain joins TRBV19 and TRBJ1-1; a weak D match, TRBD1 (6 bases). The ends were cut back, 6 bases at V and 5 bases at J, with 16 bases in the middle. The CDR3 is 14 residues long. In germline, CDR1 is LNHDA, CDR2 SQIVND (reference sequence). CDR3 loop: CASSMGAGLTEAFF. CDR3 coding DNA: TGTGCCAGTAGCATGGGGGCAGGGTTGACTGAAGCTTTCTTT. Full variable domain (outside the CDR3, taken from reference TRBV19 and TRBJ1-1): DGGITQSPKYLFRKEGQNVTLSCEQNLNHDAMYWYRQDPGQGLRLIYYSQIVNDFQKGDIAEGYSVSREKKESFPLTVTSAQKNPTAFYLCASSMGAGLTEAFFGQGTRLTVV.

The V and J genes are TRBV29-1 and TRBJ1-1; D is uncertain. Trimming cost V 7 bases and J 0 bases, with 9 bases left between them. The germline V gene encodes CDR1 SQVTM and CDR2 ANQGSEA. The CDR3 is made up of 12 amino acids. The CDR3 region is CSAGRMNTEAFF. The CDR3, as DNA: TGCAGCGCCGGACGGATGAACACTGAAGCTTTCTTT.

The rearrangement links TRBV6-5 to TRBJ1-1, with no clear D. The V end lost 1 base, the J end lost 8 bases, and 8 bases lay between the germline ends. The CDR3 covers 12 residues. Germline CDR1 is MNHEY and CDR2 is SVGAGI. The CDR3 protein is CASSYFDGEAFF. The CDR3, as DNA: TGTGCCAGCAGTTACTTTGACGGAGAAGCTTTCTTT.

This clone was recorded once. The chain is built from TRBV9 and TRBJ2-6; D gene unclear. Germline CDR1 and CDR2: SGDLS and YYNGEE. Deletions cut 4 bases from V and 4 bases from J, with 12 bases between. The CDR3 has 15 residues. The CDR3 protein is CASSTPTAGANVLTF. CDR3 nucleotides: TGTGCCAGCAGCACTCCGACGGCCGGGGCCAACGTCCTGACTTTC.

The chain uses TRBV27 and TRBJ2-7; possibly TRBD1 for D (6 bases). The germline V and J ends were trimmed by 0 bases and 4 bases, with 10 bases remaining between them. This CDR3 has 14 residues. Germline values: CDR1 MNHEY, CDR2 SMNVEV (reference sequence). CDR3 coding DNA: TGTGCCAGCAGTTTATCCCAGGGGAATTACGAGCAGTACTTC. This translates into CASSLSQGNYEQYF.

V usage is TRBV19 and J usage is TRBJ1-1; TRBD1 agrees at 7 bases. V was clipped by 7 bases and J by 0 bases; unmatched bases: 8. Germline V gene data show CDR1 as LNHDA and CDR2 as SQIVND (reference sequence). The CDR3 length is 15 residues. CDR3 sequence (DNA): TGTGCCAGTACCCCGGGACAGACTATGAACACTGAAGCTTTCTTT. Translated, it gives CASTPGQTMNTEAFF. Complete variable domain (other parts from reference TRBV19 and TRBJ1-1): DGGITQSPKYLFRKEGQNVTLSCEQNLNHDAMYWYRQDPGQGLRLIYYSQIVNDFQKGDIAEGYSVSREKKESFPLTVTSAQKNPTAFYLCASTPGQTMNTEAFFGQGTRLTVV.

This chain connects TRBV7-8 to TRBJ2-1, with no clear D. Trimming took off 5 bases at V and 5 bases at J, with 4 bases between the two ends. This CDR3 region has 11 residues. In germline, CDR1 is SGHVS, CDR2 FQNEAQ. CDR3 nucleotide sequence: TGTGCCAGCAGCCAGCACAATGAGCAGTTCTTC. Translated, it gives CASSQHNEQFF.

V gene TRBV14 combines with J gene TRBJ2-3, with D possibly being TRBD2 (6 bases). The CDR3 runs to 13 residues. Germline V gene sequence: CDR1 SGHDN, CDR2 FVKESK. Trimming took 4 bases from V and 10 from J, leaving 15 bases between them. DNA of the CDR3: TGTGCCAGCAGCCTTTCTCTAGCGAATCCGCAGTATTTT. This sequence encodes CASSLSLANPQYF. The full variable domain, completed using reference TRBV14 and TRBJ2-3, is EAGVTQFPSHSVIEKGQTVTLRCDPISGHDNLYWYRRVMGKEIKFLLHFVKESKQDESGMPNNRFLAERTGGTYSTLKVQPAELEDSGVYFCASSLSLANPQYFGPGTRLTVL.

V gene TRBV27 combines with J gene TRBJ2-7; D not certain. V was clipped by 2 bases and J by 3 bases, with 14 bases between them. CDR3 length equals 15 residues. Germline values: CDR1 MNHEY, CDR2 SMNVEV (reference sequence). CDR3 sequence reads: CASSLGVGRNYEQYF. The CDR3 region has the DNA TGTGCCAGCAGTTTAGGTGTAGGGCGGAACTACGAGCAGTACTTC.

The V call is TRBV6-1, the J call TRBJ2-5; 9 bases are a match to TRBD2. The CDR3 length is 14 residues. V gave up 4 bases and J gave up 4 bases; unmatched junction bases: 4. Germline-derived CDR1 and CDR2 are MNHNS and SASEGT. CDR3 nucleotides: TGTGCCAGCAGTGCAAAGACTAGCGGAGAGACCCAGTACTTC. Translated: CASSAKTSGETQYF.

The chain uses TRBV4-2 and TRBJ2-1, with a possible D match to TRBD1 (5 bases). Trimming cost V 0 bases and J 8 bases, with 11 bases left between them. The length of the CDR3 is 14 residues. Germline values: CDR1 LGHNA, CDR2 YNFKEQ. The CDR3 spells CASSQDRTTHEQFF. The CDR3 nucleotides read TGTGCCAGCAGCCAAGACCGGACAACCCATGAGCAGTTCTTC.

The CDR3 loop reads CASNHREGEAYYGYTF. CDR3 in DNA: TGTGCCAGTAACCACCGAGAAGGGGAGGCCTACTATGGCTACACCTTC. The genes are TRBV19 and TRBJ1-2, with a weak D call TRBD1 (5 bases). The length of the CDR3 is 16 residues. V gave up 7 bases and J gave up 3 bases, with 21 bases separating them. In germline, CDR1 is LNHDA, CDR2 SQIVND (reference sequence).

This chain joins TRBV5-5 and TRBJ1-4; 9 bases match TRBD1. Trimming cost V 4 bases and J 8 bases; bases outside gene matches: 18. CDR3 length: 18 residues. Germline loops: CDR1 SGHKS, CDR2 YYEKEE (reference sequence). CDR3 DNA sequence: TGTGCCAGCAGCCGCCTCGTCCGGGACAGGGTAGTGGACGAAAAACTGTTTTTT. This translates into CASSRLVRDRVVDEKLFF. The whole variable domain, remainder taken from reference TRBV5-5 and TRBJ1-4, is DAGVTQSPTHLIKTRGQQVTLRCSPISGHKSVSWYQQVLGQGPQFIFQYYEKEERGRGNFPDRFSARQFPNYSSELNVNALLLGDSALYLCASSRLVRDRVVDEKLFFGSGTQLSVL.

This chain uses TRBV10-3 with TRBJ1-1, with 9 bases lining up with TRBD1. CDR1 is ENHRY and CDR2 is SYGVKD in the germline V gene. This CDR3 has 15 residues. Unmatched junction bases numbered 3, after V lost 3 bases and J lost 1 base. For the CDR3, the DNA is TGTGCCATCAGTGATGGACAGGGGACGAACACTGAAGCTTTCTTT. Translation: CAISDGQGTNTEAFF.